One and the same sample provided the 17 T cell receptor beta chains below, sequenced in a study of T cell clones after liver transplantation. Some clones are missing from TCRdb's copy, which holds only in-frame ones; the method was immunoSEQ multiplex PCR. The data show nearly 45,000 clones, roughly 86% seen once. The specimen comprised CD4+ T cells from blood, sampled 24 months after liver transplant. These receptors all come from a human patient who received a liver transplant. The T cells may partly be graft donor cells.

The gene calls are TRBV5-8 and TRBJ1-4; no clear D gene. The CDR3 is 12 amino acids. Germline-derived CDR1 and CDR2 are SGHTS and YDEGEE. Trimming pared 4 bases from V and 8 bases from J, leaving 9 bases between. CDR3 protein: CASSGPKEKLFF. In DNA, the CDR3 is TGTGCCAGCAGCGGCCCGAAGGAAAAACTGTTTTTT.

This clone has only a few counts. The V call is TRBV10-3, the J call TRBJ2-1; TRBD2 agrees at 9 bases. This CDR3 is 16 amino acids long. Germline V CDR1 and CDR2: ENHRY, SYGVKD. J was trimmed by 3 bases and V by 0 bases; bases with no gene match: 3. The CDR3 coding sequence is TGTGCCATCAGTGAGTCAAGCGGGGGGAACTACAATGAGCAGTTCTTC. This gives the protein CAISESSGGNYNEQFF.

This rearrangement joins TRBV4-2 to TRBJ1-2; D gene ambiguous. With 1 base removed from V and 6 bases from J, the gap between germline ends came to 12 bases. Per germline, CDR1 LGHNA and CDR2 YNFKEQ. The CDR3 is 14 amino acids. The CDR3 nucleotides read TGTGCCAGCAGCCAAGCGGACTCCCGACATGGCTACACCTTC. Translation gives CASSQADSRHGYTF.

The chain employs TRBV7-6 and TRBJ2-5; D possibly matches TRBD1 or TRBD2 (7 bases each). The ends were cut back, 4 bases at V and 2 bases at J, with 20 bases in the middle. This CDR3 is 17 amino acids long. Looked up from germline, CDR1 is SGHVS and CDR2 is FNYEAQ. Here the CDR3 reads CASSSGRTGGRQETQYF. The CDR3 nucleotides are TGTGCCAGCAGCTCCGGGAGGACAGGAGGACGGCAAGAGACCCAGTACTTC. The full variable domain, in which reference TRBV7-6 and TRBJ2-5 provide the parts outside the CDR3, is GAGVSQSPRYKVTKRGQDVALRCDPISGHVSLYWYRQALGQGPEFLTYFNYEAQQDKSGLPNDRFSAERPEGSISTLTIQRTEQRDSAMYRCASSSGRTGGRQETQYFGPGTRLLVL.

J is TRBJ2-3 and V is TRBV27; D might be TRBD1 (6 bases). The V and J ends lost 3 bases and 1 base respectively, with 11 bases between them. The germline V gene encodes CDR1 MNHEY and CDR2 SMNVEV (reference sequence). CDR3 length equals 15 residues. This chain's CDR3 is CASSLIRGGTDTQYF. The CDR3 bases are TGTGCCAGCAGTTTGATCAGGGGAGGCACAGATACGCAGTATTTT.

This chain links TRBV29-1 with TRBJ2-7; no definite D call. V lost 5 bases, J lost 0 bases, and 17 bases lay in between. The CDR3 spans 15 residues. Germline V gene lookup returns CDR1 SQVTM and CDR2 ANQGSEA. The CDR3: CSVLEGPTTSYEQYF. In DNA, the CDR3 is TGCAGCGTTCTGGAAGGCCCAACCACCTCCTACGAGCAGTACTTC.

This clone was picked up one time. The gene calls are TRBV18 and TRBJ2-7; unclear D gene. Trimming shortened V by 4 bases and J by 5 bases, and 15 bases separated the two germline ends. Germline values: CDR1 KGHSH, CDR2 LQKENI. The CDR3 has 14 amino acids. CDR3 sequence (DNA): TGTGCCAGCTCACATCCGGGTCGGGCGGACGAGCAGTACTTC. It specifies CASSHPGRADEQYF.

This rearrangement joins TRBV19 to TRBJ2-1; 12 nucleotides match TRBD2. Germline V gene sequence: CDR1 LNHDA, CDR2 SQIVND (reference sequence). This CDR3 is built from 13 residues. Unmatched junction bases numbered 8, after V lost 5 bases and J lost 15 bases. The CDR3 loop reads CASSEASGRAPFF. The CDR3 nucleotides read TGTGCCAGTAGTGAAGCTAGCGGGAGGGCCCCGTTCTTC. Drawing the rest from reference TRBV19 and TRBJ2-1, the complete variable domain is DGGITQSPKYLFRKEGQNVTLSCEQNLNHDAMYWYRQDPGQGLRLIYYSQIVNDFQKGDIAEGYSVSREKKESFPLTVTSAQKNPTAFYLCASSEASGRAPFFGPGTRLTVL.

The chain has TRBV11-1 and TRBJ2-7; D not resolved. Trimming took 2 bases from V and 6 from J, leaving 8 bases between them. This CDR3 spans 12 amino acids. Germline-derived CDR1 and CDR2 are SGHAT and FQDESV (reference sequence). In DNA form, the CDR3 reads TGTGCCAGCAGCTTAAGCAGCCGCGAGCAGTACTTC. It specifies CASSLSSREQYF.

This sequence joins TRBV4-2 and TRBJ1-2; the match to TRBD1 covers 8 bases. The germline V gene encodes CDR1 LGHNA and CDR2 YNFKEQ. V shed 0 bases and J 4 bases; nucleotides not matched to a gene: 16. The CDR3 length is 19 residues. As DNA, the CDR3 is TGTGCCAGCAGCCAAGATAGACAAGCAGGGGGCCGGGGAGGCTATGGCTACACCTTC. The encoded protein is CASSQDRQAGGRGGYGYTF.

This clone was recorded once. This chain links TRBV18 with TRBJ1-1; tentative D call: TRBD1 (5 bases). In germline, CDR1 is KGHSH, CDR2 LQKENI. This CDR3 spans 15 amino acids. Trimming removed 1 base from V and 6 bases from J, with 15 bases in between. For the CDR3, the DNA is TGTGCCAGCTCACCACAATCGGGGCTTAGGGCTGAAGCTTTCTTT. It encodes CASSPQSGLRAEAFF.

CDR3 residues: CAWTRTGREQYF. The CDR3 DNA follows: TGTGCCTGGACTAGGACAGGGAGGGAGCAGTACTTC. V and J are TRBV30 and TRBJ2-7; 8 positions match TRBD1. This CDR3 comprises 12 residues. Per the germline V gene, CDR1 is GTSNPN and CDR2 is SVGIG (reference sequence). After removal of 4 bases from V and 7 bases from J, the junction contained 6 bases not matched to a gene.

The chain couples TRBV5-4 to TRBJ2-3; 7 nucleotides align to TRBD1. From germline, CDR1 is SGHNT and CDR2 YYREEE (reference sequence). This CDR3 contains 14 residues. Unmatched junction bases numbered 8, after V lost 2 bases and J lost 8 bases. Here the CDR3 reads CASSFGQVEVTQYF. In DNA, the CDR3 is TGTGCCAGCAGCTTTGGACAGGTTGAAGTTACGCAGTATTTT. The complete variable domain, with remaining parts taken from reference TRBV5-4 and TRBJ2-3, reads ETGVTQSPTHLIKTRGQQVTLRCSSQSGHNTVSWYQQALGQGPQFIFQYYREEENGRGNFPPRFSGLQFPNYSSELNVNALELDDSALYLCASSFGQVEVTQYFGPGTRLTVL.

The chain joins TRBV7-2 to TRBJ2-2; 9 bases agree with TRBD2. From germline, CDR1 is SGHTA and CDR2 FQGNSA. This CDR3 region has 15 residues. Trimming at V came to 0 bases and at J to 5 bases, leaving 1 base not matched to a gene. CDR3 protein: CASSLASGGTGELFF. Written as DNA, the CDR3 is TGTGCCAGCAGCTTAGCTAGCGGGGGTACCGGGGAGCTGTTTTTT. Full variable domain (missing parts from reference TRBV7-2 and TRBJ2-2): GAGVSQSPSNKVTEKGKDVELRCDPISGHTALYWYRQSLGQGLEFLIYFQGNSAPDKSGLPSDRFSAERTGGSVSTLTIQRTQQEDSAVYLCASSLASGGTGELFFGEGSRLTVL.

The rearrangement joins TRBV19 to TRBJ2-7, with D perhaps TRBD1 or TRBD2 (5 bases each). Germline V lookup: CDR1 LNHDA, CDR2 SQIVND (reference sequence). V lost 4 bases and J lost 4, with 17 bases in between. This CDR3 spans 15 amino acids. CDR3 sequence reads: CASSKAALKGYEQYF. The CDR3 DNA is TGTGCCAGTAGTAAAGCGGCCCTTAAGGGGTACGAGCAGTACTTC.

This clone was found a few times. The chain combines TRBV6-6 with TRBJ2-1, with D tentatively TRBD1 (6 bases). The CDR3 covers 14 residues. The V end was cut by 0 bases, the J end by 9 bases, with 12 bases between. Germline CDR1 is MNHNY and CDR2 is SVGAGI (reference sequence). CDR3 nucleotide sequence: TGTGCCAGCAGTTACTCAGTTAGGGGGAGTGAGCAGTTCTTC. This translates into CASSYSVRGSEQFF.

V gene TRBV27 combines with J gene TRBJ2-5; 10 bases line up with TRBD2. With V trimmed by 4 bases and J by 4 bases, 12 bases remained unmatched. CDR1 is MNHEY and CDR2 is SMNVEV in the germline V gene (reference sequence). This CDR3 is built from 17 residues. CDR3 in amino acids: CASSSMGSGRGSETQYF. The CDR3 DNA reads as TGTGCCAGCAGTTCTATGGGGAGCGGGAGGGGTTCAGAGACCCAGTACTTC.